This is a list of T cell receptor beta chains from one sample in a study of PD-L1 blockade in urothelial cancer. Generated by immunoSEQ multiplex PCR, the TCRdb table keeps only in-frame clones and is missing some. In the table there are more than 50,000 clones, roughly 87% of which are singletons. The material was PBMCs, obtained around atezolizumab (anti-PD-L1) treatment. The receptors stem from a man in his 70s with urothelial cancer. The CDR3 runs from the conserved cysteine through the conserved F or W. A D gene is named only where the DNA matches it firmly. Some rows mark clone size as missing; the rest say once, few, many or name a class of expanded clone.

V gene,J gene,D gene,clone size,CDR3 length,CDR3 protein,CDR3 DNA
TRBV15,TRBJ1-4,TRBD1,NA,16,CATSRGRDRGGEKLFF,TGTGCCACCAGCAGAGGGAGGGACAGGGGCGGTGAAAAACTGTTTTTT
TRBV5-1,TRBJ2-1,NA,NA,15,CASSLVVSVPNEQFF,TGCGCCAGCAGCTTGGTTGTTTCCGTCCCCAATGAGCAGTTCTTC
TRBV27,TRBJ1-1,NA,NA,15,CASSLFAGGGTEAFF,TGTGCCAGCAGTTTATTCGCGGGAGGAGGCACTGAAGCTTTCTTT
TRBV14,TRBJ2-1,TRBD2,NA,20,CASSHLPQRTSGTAPNEQFF,TGTGCCAGCAGCCACCTACCACAACGAACTAGCGGCACTGCCCCGAATGAGCAGTTCTTC
TRBV4-1,TRBJ1-3,NA,once,18,CASSQDATLLAAGNTIYF,TGCGCCAGCAGCCAAGACGCAACCCTTTTGGCGGCTGGAAACACCATATATTTT
TRBV7-2,TRBJ2-7,NA,NA,15,CASGLGAGLSYEQYF,TGTGCCAGCGGGTTAGGGGCAGGTCTTTCCTACGAGCAGTACTTC
TRBV11-3,TRBJ2-2,NA,NA,14,CASSLVGNTGELFF,TGTGCCAGCAGCTTAGTCGGGAACACCGGGGAGCTGTTTTTT
TRBV18,TRBJ1-2,TRBD1,NA,13,CASSPTGGEGYTF,TGTGCCAGCTCACCAACAGGGGGCGAAGGCTACACCTTC
TRBV5-1,TRBJ2-3,NA,NA,15,CASSPGGISTDTQYF,TGCGCCAGCAGCCCGGGCGGGATTAGCACAGATACGCAGTATTTT
TRBV2,TRBJ1-1,NA,NA,13,CASSSTQNTEAFF,TGTGCCAGCAGTTCCACACAGAACACTGAAGCTTTCTTT
TRBV20-1,TRBJ1-1,NA,NA,11,CSAFWNTEAFF,TGCAGTGCTTTCTGGAACACTGAAGCTTTCTTT
TRBV6-1,TRBJ2-1,TRBD1,once,16,CASSDRDRIYYNEQFF,TGTGCCAGCAGTGATAGGGACAGGATATACTACAATGAGCAGTTCTTC
TRBV14,TRBJ1-2,TRBD1,NA,16,CASSQEKGQGTYGYTF,TGTGCCAGCAGCCAAGAAAAAGGACAGGGGACCTATGGCTACACCTTC
TRBV18,TRBJ2-3,NA,NA,15,CASSPLRGWTDTQYF,TGTGCCAGCTCACCATTAAGGGGATGGACAGATACGCAGTATTTT
TRBV15,TRBJ2-3,TRBD1,NA,17,CATSRRGVAGGADTQYF,TGTGCCACCAGCAGAAGAGGTGTAGCAGGGGGCGCAGATACGCAGTATTTT
TRBV6-5,TRBJ2-3,NA,NA,13,CASSELVRDTQYF,TGTGCCAGCAGCGAACTCGTACGGGATACGCAGTATTTT
TRBV27,TRBJ2-1,TRBD2,once,17,CASSPFSGRGERDEQFF,TGTGCCAGCAGTCCTTTTAGCGGACGGGGGGAAAGGGATGAGCAGTTCTTC
TRBV2,TRBJ1-3,NA,NA,16,CASSEVAGVPGNTIYF,TGTGCCAGCAGTGAAGTCGCAGGGGTACCTGGAAACACCATATATTTT
TRBV19,TRBJ1-2,NA,NA,15,CASSTNPGGTYGYTF,TGTGCCAGTAGTACGAATCCGGGGGGGACCTATGGCTACACCTTC
TRBV28,TRBJ1-5,TRBD1,NA,16,CASSPDRGQSNQPQHF,TGTGCCAGCAGTCCCGACAGGGGGCAGAGCAATCAGCCCCAGCATTTT
TRBV10-3,TRBJ2-1,TRBD2,once,14,CAIRSGSSYNEQFF,TGTGCCATCAGAAGCGGGAGCTCCTACAATGAGCAGTTCTTC
TRBV5-6,TRBJ1-5,NA,NA,15,CASSLGVRVNQPQHF,TGTGCCAGCAGCTTGGGAGTCAGGGTAAATCAGCCCCAGCATTTT
TRBV5-1,TRBJ2-5,TRBD2,NA,15,CASSQVASGQETQYF,TGCGCCAGCAGCCAGGTCGCTAGCGGACAAGAGACCCAGTACTTC
TRBV7-2,TRBJ2-1,NA,NA,16,CASSLPVTVTYNEQFF,TGTGCCAGCAGCTTGCCAGTGACAGTTACCTACAATGAGCAGTTCTTC
TRBV2,TRBJ1-2,NA,NA,13,CASSEPANYGYTF,TGTGCCAGCAGTGAACCGGCTAACTATGGCTACACCTTC
TRBV18,TRBJ2-7,NA,few,11,CASSSSYEQYF,TGTGCCAGCTCCTCCTCCTACGAGCAGTACTTC
TRBV6-6,TRBJ1-2,NA,NA,12,CASKDRNYGYTF,TGTGCCAGCAAAGACAGAAACTATGGCTACACCTTC
TRBV5-1,TRBJ2-7,TRBD1,NA,16,CASTRPGQGRAYEQYF,TGCGCCAGCACCCGCCCGGGACAGGGACGGGCCTACGAGCAGTACTTC
TRBV19,TRBJ1-1,NA,NA,13,CASSRTANTEAFF,TGTGCCAGTAGTAGGACAGCAAACACTGAAGCTTTCTTT
TRBV7-9,TRBJ2-6,NA,NA,15,CASSLASSGANVLTF,TGTGCCAGCAGCTTAGCTAGCTCTGGGGCCAACGTCCTGACTTTC
TRBV7-9,TRBJ2-7,NA,NA,14,CASSLHGFPYEQYF,TGTGCCAGCAGCTTACACGGTTTCCCCTACGAGCAGTACTTC
TRBV10-2,TRBJ2-5,NA,NA,11,CASSEGATQYF,TGCGCCAGCAGTGAAGGGGCGACCCAGTACTTC
TRBV7-2,TRBJ1-2,TRBD1,NA,12,CASSSRTGGYTF,TGTGCCAGCAGCTCCCGGACAGGGGGCTACACCTTC
TRBV7-2,TRBJ1-5,TRBD1,NA,15,CASSGGQGFPQPQHF,TGTGCCAGCAGCGGTGGACAGGGGTTCCCTCAGCCCCAGCATTTT
TRBV6-5,TRBJ2-3,NA,NA,13,CASSWRDADTQYF,TGTGCCAGCAGTTGGAGGGACGCAGATACGCAGTATTTT
TRBV18,TRBJ1-5,TRBD1,NA,15,CASSPDTGGLSAQHF,TGTGCCAGCTCACCGGACACAGGGGGGCTATCAGCCCAGCATTTT
TRBV5-8,TRBJ2-1,TRBD1,NA,15,CASSLGSGGIHEQFF,TGTGCCAGCAGCTTGGGGTCAGGGGGCATCCATGAGCAGTTCTTC